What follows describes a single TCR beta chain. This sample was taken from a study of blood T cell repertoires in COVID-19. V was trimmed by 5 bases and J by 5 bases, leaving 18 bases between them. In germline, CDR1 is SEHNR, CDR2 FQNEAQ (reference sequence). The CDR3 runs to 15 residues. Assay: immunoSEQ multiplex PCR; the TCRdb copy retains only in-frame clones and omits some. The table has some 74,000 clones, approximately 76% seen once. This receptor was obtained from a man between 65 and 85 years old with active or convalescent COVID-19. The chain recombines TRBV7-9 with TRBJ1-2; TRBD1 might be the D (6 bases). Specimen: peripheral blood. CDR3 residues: CASSLLQPGEYGYTF. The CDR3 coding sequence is TGTGCCAGCAGCCTCCTTCAACCAGGGGAGTATGGCTACACCTTC.